This T cell receptor (beta chain) was observed in a study of read filtering for tumor transcriptome and immune sequencing. Study-level background: IR-seq gave about 3.5 to 10.27 million TCR reads per sample; RNA-seq gave about 75 to 1,300. General study points: This fraction held mixed bone marrow immune cells after CD138-negative sorting. In IR-seq, single-read clonotypes were about 80% of clonotypes but around 3.2% of reads.

A remark on this clonotype: The antigen is undetermined. Since a much larger clone is just one base distant, this may be a read error.

Molecular barcoded adaptors covering alpha/delta and beta/gamma chains were used on 400 ng RNA. TCRdb reanalysed the reads using MiXCR and keeps one entry per CDR3 protein. Of around 130,000 distinct CDR3 sequences listed, about an eighth are singletons. Every patient had bone marrow sampled while the disease was active. CDR1 and CDR2 (germline): MNHEY, SVGEGT. The CDR3 loop spans 16 amino acids. V lost 6 bases to trimming and J lost 8 bases; unmatched junction nucleotides: 10. The source of this sequence is a donor aged 40 or over with multiple myeloma. The sample taken for sequencing was a population of CD138-negative cells sorted from bone marrow. The genes are TRBV6-2 or TRBV6-3 and TRBJ2-1; 13 nucleotides align to TRBD2. The CDR3 sequence is CASSKGLAGLYDEQFF. CDR3 sequence (DNA): TGTGCCAGCAGCAAGGGACTAGCGGGGCTTTACGATGAGCAGTTCTTC.